One and the same sample provided the 31 T cell receptor beta chains below, sequenced in a study of graft-versus-host responses after intestinal transplantation. For these TCRs, the target antigens are not known. Only in-frame clones appear in the TCRdb table, and some are missing; sequencing was by immunoSEQ multiplex PCR. The top ten hold more than 1.5% of the sample, which has 100,000 or so clones, just over 90% seen once. The sample here was unstimulated CD8+ T cells sorted from spleen or lymph node cells, taken before intestinal transplant. The receptor set was obtained from a human donor who received an intestinal transplant.

V is TRBV19 and J is TRBJ1-5; 7 bases agree with TRBD1. With V trimmed by 3 bases and J by 1 base, 6 bases remained unmatched. Germline V gene lookup returns CDR1 LNHDA and CDR2 SQIVND (reference sequence). The CDR3 loop spans 16 amino acids. The CDR3 DNA sequence: TGTGCCAGTAGTATGGGGACAGTCCTGAGCAATCAGCCCCAGCATTTT. The encoded protein is CASSMGTVLSNQPQHF.

V is TRBV14 and J is TRBJ2-1; 7 bases are a match to TRBD1. Per the germline V gene, CDR1 is SGHDN and CDR2 is FVKESK. The V gene end was trimmed by 4 bases and the J gene end by 2 bases; junction bases not matched to a gene: 5. The CDR3 totals 15 residues. The CDR3 nucleotides read TGTGCCAGCAGCCCGGACAGGTTCCCCTACAATGAGCAGTTCTTC. This gives the protein CASSPDRFPYNEQFF. Combining the CDR3 with reference TRBV14 and TRBJ2-1 gives the whole variable domain EAGVTQFPSHSVIEKGQTVTLRCDPISGHDNLYWYRRVMGKEIKFLLHFVKESKQDESGMPNNRFLAERTGGTYSTLKVQPAELEDSGVYFCASSPDRFPYNEQFFGPGTRLTVL.

V usage is TRBV5-4 and J usage is TRBJ1-1, with D possibly matching TRBD1 (5 bases). V was cut by 2 bases and J by 0 bases, with 8 bases left in between. Looked up from germline, CDR1 is SGHNT and CDR2 is YYREEE (reference sequence). CDR3 length equals 14 residues. The CDR3 spells CASSFTGLNTEAFF. DNA of the CDR3: TGTGCCAGCAGCTTTACAGGCCTGAACACTGAAGCTTTCTTT.

The V call is TRBV19, the J call TRBJ1-6, with D perhaps TRBD1 (5 bases). V gave up 8 bases and J gave up 11 bases, with 28 bases separating them. The length of the CDR3 is 17 residues. Germline V lookup: CDR1 LNHDA, CDR2 SQIVND (reference sequence). The CDR3 region has the DNA TGTGCCAGTGCCAGGTTGCAGGGTTATTCCTTGGATCCACCCCTCCACTTT. This translates into CASARLQGYSLDPPLHF. The full variable domain, rest sourced from reference TRBV19 and TRBJ1-6, is DGGITQSPKYLFRKEGQNVTLSCEQNLNHDAMYWYRQDPGQGLRLIYYSQIVNDFQKGDIAEGYSVSREKKESFPLTVTSAQKNPTAFYLCASARLQGYSLDPPLHFGNGTRLTVT.

This clone was observed a single time. J is TRBJ2-3 and V is TRBV2; D unresolved. Trimming removed 6 bases at V and 2 bases at J, with 15 bases between. Germline V gene sequence: CDR1 SNHLY, CDR2 FYNNEI. The CDR3 consists of 15 residues. CDR3 amino acids: CASRSRLGLTDTQYF. The CDR3 DNA follows: TGTGCCAGCAGATCACGCCTTGGCCTCACAGATACGCAGTATTTT.

CDR3 DNA sequence: TGTGCCAGCAGCGTCGGCCAGGGGTATGACGAGCAGTACTTC. It encodes CASSVGQGYDEQYF. V gene TRBV9 combines with J gene TRBJ2-7; possible D gene TRBD1, 6 bases. Germline V gene lookup returns CDR1 SGDLS and CDR2 YYNGEE. The CDR3 covers 14 residues. V lost 2 bases and J 5 bases, leaving 14 bases between the germline ends.

V usage is TRBV7-9 and J usage is TRBJ2-7; 11 nucleotides line up with TRBD2. CDR3 length: 17 amino acids. CDR1 and CDR2 from the germline V gene are SEHNR and FQNEAQ (reference sequence). V shed 6 bases and J 0 bases; nucleotides not matched to a gene: 10. CDR3 sequence reads: CASSNRLAGLSSYEQYF. CDR3 nucleotide sequence: TGTGCCAGCAGTAACAGACTAGCGGGGTTGAGCTCCTACGAGCAGTACTTC.

The rearrangement joins TRBV6-5 to TRBJ1-1, with a tentative D call TRBD1 (5 bases). The CDR3 consists of 11 residues. The germline V gene has CDR1 MNHEY and CDR2 SVGAGI. The V end lost 4 bases, the J end lost 12 bases, and 12 bases lay between the germline ends. Here the CDR3 DNA reads TGTGCCAGCAGTTGGGCAGGGCAAACTTTCTTT. Its protein is CASSWAGQTFF.

This clone was seen only a few times. The chain has TRBV15 and TRBJ1-1; D remains ambiguous. The germline V and J ends were trimmed by 4 bases and 5 bases, with 14 bases remaining between them. Germline CDR1 and CDR2: LNHNV and YYDKDF (reference sequence). This CDR3 has 14 residues. The CDR3 coding sequence is TGTGCCACCAGCAATGCGGGGTCCGGGACTGAAGCTTTCTTT. Protein: CATSNAGSGTEAFF.

The chain is built from TRBV7-9 and TRBJ1-2, with D possibly matching TRBD1 (6 bases). The CDR3 has 16 residues. V lost 3 bases to trimming and J lost 0 bases, with 14 bases between them. Germline loops: CDR1 SEHNR, CDR2 FQNEAQ (reference sequence). This chain's CDR3 is CASSFLDRRANYGYTF. Written as DNA, the CDR3 is TGTGCCAGCAGCTTCCTTGACAGGCGAGCTAACTATGGCTACACCTTC.

The genes are TRBV10-3 and TRBJ2-7; a weak D match, TRBD2 (6 bases). Deletions cut 3 bases from V and 2 bases from J, with 11 bases between. The CDR3 totals 14 residues. Germline assignment: CDR1 ENHRY and CDR2 SYGVKD. The CDR3 DNA reads as TGTGCCATCAGTGAAGGGCGGACTACCTACGAGCAGTACTTC. This translates into CAISEGRTTYEQYF.

In this sample, this clone turned up once. V is TRBV19 and J is TRBJ1-2; D call uncertain. Germline CDR1 and CDR2: LNHDA and SQIVND (reference sequence). The CDR3 totals 15 residues. Between the trimmed V and J ends, which lost 0 bases and 2 bases, there was a span of 10 bases. The chain's CDR3 is CASSIDLGRNYGYTF. Written as DNA, the CDR3 is TGTGCCAGTAGTATAGATCTGGGCAGGAACTATGGCTACACCTTC.

V usage is TRBV29-1 and J usage is TRBJ2-7, with D tentatively TRBD2 (5 bases). Trimming removed 5 bases from V and 5 bases from J, with 16 bases in between. The CDR3 length is 13 residues. In germline, CDR1 is SQVTM, CDR2 ANQGSEA. The CDR3 DNA is TGCAGCGTTTTAAACGGGGTGACCCACGAGCAGTACTTC. Translated: CSVLNGVTHEQYF.

As concerns this clone: Other DNA sequences in the sample encode the same CDR3. V and J are TRBV30 and TRBJ2-7; D is perhaps TRBD2 (5 bases). The length of the CDR3 is 14 residues. Germline V CDR1 and CDR2: GTSNPN, SVGIG (reference sequence). V was clipped by 4 bases and J by 4 bases, with 17 bases between them. Written as DNA, the CDR3 is TGTGCCTGGACAGTCGGGGAGTTCGGGTACGAGCAGTACTTC. Amino acid sequence: CAWTVGEFGYEQYF.

A single count supports this clone. The CDR3 DNA reads TGTGCCAGCAGCCGGGGGGGGCGTTCCCAAGAGACCCAGTACTTC. Translating it yields CASSRGGRSQETQYF. The chain joins TRBV11-2 to TRBJ2-5, with TRBD2 matching over 8 bases. Trimming removed 5 bases from V and 1 base from J; junction bases left unmatched: 6. The germline CDR1 and CDR2 sequences are SGHAT and FQNNGV. The CDR3 has 15 amino acids.

The V and J genes are TRBV7-9 and TRBJ2-5; the match to TRBD2 covers 9 bases. Germline loops: CDR1 SEHNR, CDR2 FQNEAQ (reference sequence). With 2 bases clipped from V and 5 bases from J, the junction kept 9 bases outside the gene matches. The CDR3 is made up of 16 amino acids. CDR3 bases: TGTGCCAGCAGCTTACCAGCGGGGGGTCTTGAGGAGACCCAGTACTTC. Translating it yields CASSLPAGGLEETQYF.

V is TRBV19 and J is TRBJ2-4; 8 bases match TRBD1. The germline CDR1 and CDR2 sequences are LNHDA and SQIVND (reference sequence). V shed 5 bases, J shed 9 bases, and the junction held 15 bases outside the gene matches. The CDR3 consists of 16 residues. The CDR3 DNA sequence: TGTGCCAGTAGTCCCCGGACAGGGTTTGATCGGGGCATTCAGTACTTC. Its protein product is CASSPRTGFDRGIQYF.

This clone has a handful of counts. For the CDR3, the DNA is TGTGCCAGCAGTGAAGATTATTCCAGCTACAATGAGCAGTTCTTC. It is translated as CASSEDYSSYNEQFF. The chain recombines TRBV6-1 with TRBJ2-1; D ambiguous. The germline CDR1 and CDR2 sequences are MNHNS and SASEGT. V was clipped by 1 base and J by 3 bases, with 10 bases between them. The CDR3 loop spans 15 amino acids.

This clone showed up just once. The chain uses TRBV7-9 and TRBJ2-1, with a weak D call TRBD2 (6 bases). The CDR3 covers 14 residues. The germline V and J ends were trimmed by 4 bases and 3 bases, with 10 bases remaining between them. CDR1 is SEHNR and CDR2 is FQNEAQ in the germline V gene (reference sequence). The CDR3 reads CASSSGGSYNEQFF. In DNA, the CDR3 is TGTGCCAGCAGCTCTGGGGGGAGCTACAATGAGCAGTTCTTC.

The chain carries TRBV27 and TRBJ1-2; TRBD1 aligns across 8 bases. V trimming: 5 bases; J trimming: 4 bases; junction bases outside the gene matches: 15. CDR1 is MNHEY, CDR2 SMNVEV, per germline (reference sequence). CDR3 size: 17 residues. The CDR3 bases are TGTGCCAGCAGTCCACAGGACAGGGCCCGGAATTTCTATGGCTACACCTTC. Amino acid sequence: CASSPQDRARNFYGYTF.

The chain joins TRBV27 to TRBJ1-2; D remains unclear. The V end lost 5 bases, the J end lost 3 bases, and 16 bases lay between the germline ends. Germline V gene sequence: CDR1 MNHEY, CDR2 SMNVEV (reference sequence). The CDR3 covers 15 residues. The CDR3 region has the DNA TGTGCCAGCAGTCCCTTAGAGGGTGGGGACTATGGCTACACCTTC. Residues: CASSPLEGGDYGYTF.

The gene calls are TRBV7-8 and TRBJ1-1, with 7 bases lining up with TRBD1. V dropped 3 bases and J dropped 0; count of bases not matched to a gene: 7. CDR3 length equals 16 residues. Germline loops: CDR1 SGHVS, CDR2 FQNEAQ. The CDR3 DNA reads as TGTGCCAGCAGCTTTACGGGACAGTCCTTGAACACTGAAGCTTTCTTT. Its translation: CASSFTGQSLNTEAFF.

The chain is built from TRBV5-4 and TRBJ2-2, with 8 bases matching TRBD1. Unmatched junction bases numbered 9, after V lost 3 bases and J lost 5 bases. The length of the CDR3 is 16 residues. Looked up from germline, CDR1 is SGHNT and CDR2 is YYREEE (reference sequence). The CDR3 spells CASSSFGQGWTGELFF. The CDR3 coding sequence is TGTGCCAGCAGCTCCTTCGGACAGGGTTGGACCGGGGAGCTGTTTTTT.

The chain carries TRBV30 and TRBJ2-7, with D perhaps TRBD1 (6 bases). V was trimmed by 3 bases and J by 4 bases, leaving 16 bases between them. This CDR3 is 14 amino acids long. From germline, CDR1 is GTSNPN and CDR2 SVGIG (reference sequence). CDR3 DNA: TGTGCCTGGAGCCAACAGACAGGCTTTTACGAGCAGTACTTC. This codes for CAWSQQTGFYEQYF.

The CDR3 DNA follows: TGTGCCAGCAGTTACTATAATACACAAGAGACCCAGTACTTC. Translating it yields CASSYYNTQETQYF. The chain has TRBV7-9 and TRBJ2-5; D gene ambiguous. V was cut by 6 bases and J by 2 bases, with 13 bases left in between. Germline V gene data show CDR1 as SEHNR and CDR2 as FQNEAQ (reference sequence). This CDR3 spans 14 amino acids.

This rearrangement joins TRBV11-2 to TRBJ2-7; perhaps TRBD2 as D (6 bases). Trimming shortened V by 6 bases and J by 1 base, and 19 bases separated the two germline ends. This CDR3 is built from 16 residues. CDR1 SGHAT and CDR2 FQNNGV come from the germline V gene. CDR3 DNA: TGTGCCAGCAGTCAATCTCGCGGGACGTATTCCTACGAGCAGTACTTC. Translated, it gives CASSQSRGTYSYEQYF.

A note on this clone: Distinct nucleotide sequences in the sample also encode this CDR3. The chain links TRBV7-9 to TRBJ2-7; 9 bases are shared with TRBD1. With 4 bases clipped from V and 2 bases from J, the junction kept 3 bases outside the gene matches. The CDR3 covers 14 residues. Germline V gene sequence: CDR1 SEHNR, CDR2 FQNEAQ (reference sequence). This chain's CDR3 is CASSWDRDPYEQYF. The CDR3 DNA reads TGTGCCAGCAGCTGGGACAGGGATCCCTACGAGCAGTACTTC.

The V gene is TRBV7-9, the J gene TRBJ2-7; 8 nucleotides match TRBD1. V lost 1 base and J lost 5; bases outside the gene matches: 4. The CDR3 runs to 14 residues. CDR1 is SEHNR, CDR2 FQNEAQ, per germline (reference sequence). The CDR3 DNA reads TGTGCCAGCAGCTTAGGGACAGGGTACCACGAGCAGTACTTC. It is translated as CASSLGTGYHEQYF.

V gene TRBV6-5 combines with J gene TRBJ1-1; no reliable D call. There are 14 residues in the CDR3. The ends were cut back, 4 bases at V and 1 base at J, with 10 bases in the middle. The germline V gene encodes CDR1 MNHEY and CDR2 SVGAGI. The CDR3 region is CASSFYRGNTEAFF. In DNA, the CDR3 is TGTGCCAGCAGTTTCTATCGGGGGAACACTGAAGCTTTCTTT.

Comments on this clone: A much more abundant neighbour one base away suggests this may be a read error. The CDR3 DNA follows: TGTGCCAGCAGCTTACCGGGAACAGATACGCAGTATTTT. Residues: CASSLPGTDTQYF. The rearrangement uses TRBV11-2 and TRBJ2-3; weak D call: TRBD2 (5 bases). The CDR3 is 13 residues long. Germline CDR1 reads SGHAT; CDR2 reads FQNNGV. The ends were cut back, 2 bases at V and 3 bases at J, with 6 bases in the middle.

This clone has only one observation. The J gene is TRBJ2-7, the V gene TRBV5-6; the match to TRBD1 covers 9 bases. The CDR3 loop spans 14 amino acids. CDR1 SGHDT and CDR2 YYEEEE come from the germline V gene. The J segment lost 5 bases and the V segment lost 0 bases, leaving 3 bases of the junction unmatched. The CDR3 spells CASSLGTGDNEQYF. CDR3 nucleotides: TGTGCCAGCAGCTTGGGGACAGGGGACAACGAGCAGTACTTC.